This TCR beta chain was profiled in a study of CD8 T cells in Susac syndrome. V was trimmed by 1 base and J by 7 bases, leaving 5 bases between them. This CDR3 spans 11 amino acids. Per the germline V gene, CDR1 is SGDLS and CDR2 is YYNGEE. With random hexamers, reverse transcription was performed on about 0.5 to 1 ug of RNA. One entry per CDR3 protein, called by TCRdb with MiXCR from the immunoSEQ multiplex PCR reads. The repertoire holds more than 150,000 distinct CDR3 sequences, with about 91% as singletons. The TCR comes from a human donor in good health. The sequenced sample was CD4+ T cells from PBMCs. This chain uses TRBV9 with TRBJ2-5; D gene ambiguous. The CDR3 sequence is CASSVRRTQYF. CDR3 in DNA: TGTGCCAGCAGCGTACGGCGGACCCAGTACTTC.